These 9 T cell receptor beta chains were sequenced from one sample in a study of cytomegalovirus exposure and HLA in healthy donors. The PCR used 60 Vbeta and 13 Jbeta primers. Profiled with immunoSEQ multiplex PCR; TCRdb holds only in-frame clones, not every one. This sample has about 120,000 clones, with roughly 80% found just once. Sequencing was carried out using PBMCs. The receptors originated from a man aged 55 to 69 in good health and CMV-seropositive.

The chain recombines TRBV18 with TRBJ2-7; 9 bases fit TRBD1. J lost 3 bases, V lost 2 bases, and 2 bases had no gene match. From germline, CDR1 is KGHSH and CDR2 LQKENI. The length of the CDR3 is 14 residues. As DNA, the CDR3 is TGTGCCAGCTCACCAACGGGACAGGGCTACGAGCAGTACTTC. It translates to CASSPTGQGYEQYF.

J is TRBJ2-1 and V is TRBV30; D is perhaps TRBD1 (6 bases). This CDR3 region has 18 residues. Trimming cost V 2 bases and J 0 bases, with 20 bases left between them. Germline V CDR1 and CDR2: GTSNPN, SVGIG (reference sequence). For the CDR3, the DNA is TGTGCCTGGAGTTTCGCAGGGGCAGCCTTAAGCTCCTACAATGAGCAGTTCTTC. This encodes CAWSFAGAALSSYNEQFF.

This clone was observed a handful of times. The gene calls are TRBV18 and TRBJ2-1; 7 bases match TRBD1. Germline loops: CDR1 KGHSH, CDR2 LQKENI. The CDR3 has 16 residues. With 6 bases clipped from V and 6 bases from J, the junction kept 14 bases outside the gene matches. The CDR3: CASSPPIGAGGNEQFF. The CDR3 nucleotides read TGTGCCAGCTCCCCCCCAATCGGCGCAGGGGGCAATGAGCAGTTCTTC.

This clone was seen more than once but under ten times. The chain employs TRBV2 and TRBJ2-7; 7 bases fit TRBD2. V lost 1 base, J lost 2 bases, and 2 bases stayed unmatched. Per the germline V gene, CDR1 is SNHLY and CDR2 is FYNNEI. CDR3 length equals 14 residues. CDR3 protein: CASSEGAGAYEQYF. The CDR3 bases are TGTGCCAGCAGTGAAGGGGCGGGGGCCTACGAGCAGTACTTC.

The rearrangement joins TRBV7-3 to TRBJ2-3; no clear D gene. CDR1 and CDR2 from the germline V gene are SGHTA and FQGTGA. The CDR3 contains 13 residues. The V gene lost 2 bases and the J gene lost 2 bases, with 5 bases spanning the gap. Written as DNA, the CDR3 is TGTGCCAGCAGCTTAGTTTACACAGATACGCAGTATTTT. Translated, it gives CASSLVYTDTQYF.

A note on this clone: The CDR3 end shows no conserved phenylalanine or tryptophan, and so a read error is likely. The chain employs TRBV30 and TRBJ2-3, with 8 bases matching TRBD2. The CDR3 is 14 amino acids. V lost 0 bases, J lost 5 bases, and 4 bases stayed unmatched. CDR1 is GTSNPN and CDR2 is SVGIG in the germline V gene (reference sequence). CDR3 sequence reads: CAWSVKRELDTQYS. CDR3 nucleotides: TGTGCCTGGAGTGTTAAGCGGGAGCTAGATACGCAGTATTCT.

The CDR3 sequence: CASSPTGGGNQPQHF. The CDR3 coding sequence is TGTGCCAGCAGTCCTACAGGGGGCGGCAATCAGCCCCAGCATTTT. V gene TRBV2 combines with J gene TRBJ1-5; 9 positions match TRBD1. Trimming cost V 5 bases and J 2 bases; bases outside gene matches: 4. Per the germline V gene, CDR1 is SNHLY and CDR2 is FYNNEI. The CDR3 extends over 15 amino acids.

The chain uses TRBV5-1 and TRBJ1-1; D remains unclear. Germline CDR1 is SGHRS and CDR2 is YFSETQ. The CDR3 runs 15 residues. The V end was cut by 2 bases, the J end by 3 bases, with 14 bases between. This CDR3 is CASSLGPNGDTEAFF. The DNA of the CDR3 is TGCGCCAGCAGCTTAGGACCGAACGGGGACACTGAAGCTTTCTTT.

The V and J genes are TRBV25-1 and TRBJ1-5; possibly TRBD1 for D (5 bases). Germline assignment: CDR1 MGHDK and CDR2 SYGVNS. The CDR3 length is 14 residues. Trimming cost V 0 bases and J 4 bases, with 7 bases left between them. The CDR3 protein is CASSEYRVNQPQHF. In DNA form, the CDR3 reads TGTGCCAGCAGTGAATACAGGGTGAATCAGCCCCAGCATTTT.